This T cell receptor beta chain was recorded in a study of CD4+ T cells in melanoma. Study observations and caveats: Diverse differentiation states were reported for melanoma neoantigen-specific CD4+ T cells.

The germline gives CDR1 MNHEY, CDR2 SMNVEV (reference sequence). V lost 2 bases, J lost 4 bases, and 3 bases lay in between. CDR3 length: 13 amino acids. Note on this clone: Antigen unknown.

TCRdb's table, derived via immunoSEQ multiplex PCR, lists solely in-frame clones and lacks some. The sample records about 110,000 clones, roughly 90% being singletons. Sequencing was carried out using peripheral blood. This TCR came from a human donor with melanoma. V usage is TRBV27 and J usage is TRBJ2-6; D gene ambiguous. DNA for the CDR3: TGTGCCAGCAGTTTAGTGGGGGCCAACGTCCTGACTTTC. As protein: CASSLVGANVLTF. The variable domain in full, with the rest retrieved from reference TRBV27 and TRBJ2-6, is EAQVTQNPRYLITVTGKKLTVTCSQNMNHEYMSWYRQDPGLGLRQIYYSMNVEVTDKGDVPEGYKVSRKEKRNFPLILESPSPNQTSLYFCASSLVGANVLTFGAGSRLTVL.